Sequencing of this T cell receptor (beta chain) was carried out in a study of OX40 agonist ivuxolimab in advanced cancers. Study-level background: The costimulatory receptor OX40 (CD134) was targeted by ivuxolimab, a fully human IgG2 agonistic monoclonal antibody. Intravenous ivuxolimab was administered to patients every 2 weeks at six dose levels: 0.01, 0.1, 0.3, 1.5, 3 and 10 mg/kg. Of the 50 to 55 patients in dose escalation, about 20 had hepatocellular carcinoma, about 15 had melanoma, 9 had renal cell carcinoma and 9 had head and neck cancer. In the dose-escalation cohort, more than 75% of patients were male, and the mean age was approximately 60 years, with a range of roughly 20 to 80. Patients were allowed to have had prior anti-PD-1, anti-PD-L1 or anti-CTLA-4 therapy, and around 43% of the dose-escalation patients had been treated with checkpoint inhibitors. Three dose-escalation patients achieved partial responses, one with hepatocellular carcinoma and two with cutaneous melanoma. Peripheral TCRbeta sequencing aimed to test whether ivuxolimab altered TCR sequence diversity and caused clonal T-cell expansion. The monotherapy dose-escalation portion (N of about 57 patients) of the phase I ivuxolimab trial is reported in the paper. The study at large found these results: In partial responders in the 0.1-3.0 mg/kg groups, normalized peripheral clonal expansion was found to be among the lowest, especially among CD8+ T cells. After ivuxolimab, expanded clones were on average more numerous among CD8+ T cells than among CD4+ T cells. Low levels of normalized T-cell clonal expansion were also seen in some nonresponding patients. At doses from 0.1 to 3.0 mg/kg, clonal expansion was seen in both CD4+ and CD8+ blood T cells between baseline and week 6. Antigen specificity was not determined for the clonally expanded peripheral T cells.

The trial excluded patients who had a history of autoimmune disease or were on systemic immunosuppression. In every dose cohort, peripheral blood was drawn for TCR sequencing at baseline, cycle 4 day 1, and cycle 7 day 1. The samples were taken from a phase I, first-in-human, multicenter, open-label dose-escalation trial of ivuxolimab. Adults with locally advanced or metastatic melanoma, renal cell, hepatocellular, or head and neck squamous cell carcinoma were enrolled in the trial. Before TCR sequencing, CD4+ T cells and CD8+ T cells were sorted from peripheral blood as separate populations. To sequence the TCRbeta CDR3 region, genomic DNA was isolated from the sorted cells. TCRbeta CDR3 regions were sequenced using the immunoSEQ Assay. The immuneACCESS repertoire file appears here via TCRdb, limited to in-frame rearrangements. These files lack a portion of the clones; in checked studies, under half of the deficit traces to unresolved V genes, and the cause of the others is not known. The sample includes some 85,000 clones, with roughly 90% observed a single time. 2% to 2.5% of the sample goes to the ten largest clones.

Here V drops 0 bases and J drops 4 bases, and the junction holds 7 bases not matched to any gene. The CDR3 goes from the cysteine to the phenylalanine over 15 residues. Just CDR3 DNA is preserved here, 45 bases in frame from base 1. The germline V gene (reference sequence) sets CDR1 to GTSNPN and CDR2 to SVGIG. Comments on this clone: Its antigen has not been determined. No per-base quality is available; no much larger clone lies one base away.

The sequencing here drew on CD4+ or CD8+ T cells sorted from blood, taken in a trial of the OX40 agonist ivuxolimab. This TCR was sampled from an adult with an advanced solid tumor such as melanoma, head and neck, liver or kidney cancer. The chain joins TRBV30 to TRBJ2-7; a stretch of 9 junction bases matches TRBD1. This receptor carries the CDR3 CAWSVTGGLLYEQYF. At the DNA level, the sequence is TGTGCCTGGAGTGTCACAGGGGGCCTCTTGTACGAGCAGTACTTC.